Below are 21 T cell receptor beta chains sequenced from a single sample in a study of shared clonotypes between healthy human individuals. This table comes from immunoSEQ multiplex PCR, and its TCRdb copy is limited to in-frame clones, with some not included. Among approximately 320,000 clones listed, over 65% were seen once. What was sequenced was memory CD4+ T cells sorted from blood. Documented subset: CD45RA-negative fraction. These receptors all come from a man aged 30-40 years in good health.

This clone has a count of ten or more. The rearrangement links TRBV5-1 to TRBJ1-3; D might be TRBD1 (5 bases). The length of the CDR3 is 16 residues. Germline CDR1 is SGHRS and CDR2 is YFSETQ. Trimming cost V 0 bases and J 7 bases, with 17 bases left between them. CDR3 residues: CASSLGDSHARNTIYF. The CDR3 region has the DNA TGCGCCAGCAGCTTGGGGGACTCCCATGCTAGGAACACCATATATTTT.

The V and J genes are TRBV7-6 and TRBJ2-7; tentatively, D is TRBD1 (6 bases). Germline CDR1 is SGHVS and CDR2 is FNYEAQ. The CDR3 sequence is 13 residues long. Trimming stripped 5 bases from V and 3 bases from J, with 11 bases between. CDR3 sequence reads: CASSPDRNYEQYF. For the CDR3, the DNA is TGTGCCAGCAGCCCGGACAGAAACTACGAGCAGTACTTC.

This clone was detected only once. The J gene is TRBJ1-3, the V gene TRBV4-1; D remains unclear. The CDR3 contains 15 residues. Germline CDR1 reads MGHRA; CDR2 reads YSYEKL. V gave up 3 bases and J gave up 0 bases, with 9 bases separating them. The DNA of the CDR3 is TGCGCCAGCAGCCAGCGCCAGGCCTCTGGAAACACCATATATTTT. Encoded protein: CASSQRQASGNTIYF.

The chain recombines TRBV28 with TRBJ1-5; D possibly corresponds to TRBD1 (5 bases). The CDR3 extends over 15 amino acids. Deletions cut 3 bases from V and 6 bases from J, with 15 bases between. Germline loops: CDR1 MDHEN, CDR2 SYDVKM. DNA of the CDR3: TGTGCCAGCAGTTTGGGACCCGGAGGCGTTCAGCCCCAGCATTTT. Translation: CASSLGPGGVQPQHF.

This clone has just one count. The CDR3 DNA reads TGTGCCAGCAGCTTAGGGCTCCAAGGCGAGCAGTACTTC. Translated: CASSLGLQGEQYF. The genes are TRBV7-8 and TRBJ2-7; no definite D call. The V end lost 1 base, the J end lost 6 bases, and 10 bases lay between the germline ends. Germline values: CDR1 SGHVS, CDR2 FQNEAQ. The CDR3 extends over 13 amino acids.

The chain joins TRBV5-4 to TRBJ2-1, with D unresolved. In germline, CDR1 is SGHNT, CDR2 YYREEE (reference sequence). The V and J ends lost 2 bases and 0 bases respectively, with 12 bases between them. This CDR3 spans 16 amino acids. This CDR3 reads CASSFQLSSSYNEQFF. In DNA form, the CDR3 reads TGTGCCAGCAGCTTTCAGTTGTCGAGCTCCTACAATGAGCAGTTCTTC.

This clone occurred a few times. The V gene is TRBV5-1, the J gene TRBJ2-1, with unresolved D. Germline V lookup: CDR1 SGHRS, CDR2 YFSETQ. V shed 0 bases and J shed 6 bases, with 4 bases lying between them. The CDR3 is made up of 12 amino acids. The CDR3 DNA sequence: TGCGCCAGCAGCTTGGACTTCAATGAGCAGTTCTTC. It specifies CASSLDFNEQFF.

The V gene is TRBV2, the J gene TRBJ2-7, with D unresolved. Trimming left V 3 bases short and J 2 bases short, with 11 bases between. The CDR3 covers 14 residues. Germline V gene lookup returns CDR1 SNHLY and CDR2 FYNNEI. Here the CDR3 DNA reads TGTGCCAGCAGTGAGGGGTACGGCCCCTACGAGCAGTACTTC. Its translation is CASSEGYGPYEQYF. Full variable domain (outside the CDR3, taken from reference TRBV2 and TRBJ2-7): EPEVTQTPSHQVTQMGQEVILRCVPISNHLYFYWYRQILGQKVEFLVSFYNNEISEKSEIFDDQFSVERPDGSNFTLKIRSTKLEDSAMYFCASSEGYGPYEQYFGPGTRLTVT.

In this sample, this clone turned up once. The chain joins TRBV11-2 to TRBJ2-1; 7 bases agree with TRBD1. Germline V gene lookup returns CDR1 SGHAT and CDR2 FQNNGV. After removal of 5 bases from V and 5 bases from J, the junction contained 9 bases not matched to a gene. The length of the CDR3 is 15 residues. CDR3 region: CASSRALQGNNEQFF. The CDR3 DNA reads as TGTGCCAGCAGCCGCGCCTTACAGGGGAACAATGAGCAGTTCTTC.

The CDR3 sequence: CASSPSGSELQYF. CDR3 nucleotide sequence: TGTGCCAGCAGTCCCAGCGGGTCCGAACTTCAGTACTTC. V gene TRBV28 combines with J gene TRBJ2-4; D might be TRBD2 (6 bases). Germline V lookup: CDR1 MDHEN, CDR2 SYDVKM. The V end lost 5 bases, the J end lost 11 bases, and 16 bases lay between the germline ends. This CDR3 spans 13 amino acids.

The chain joins TRBV14 to TRBJ2-7; tentative D call: TRBD1 (6 bases). Germline V gene data show CDR1 as SGHDN and CDR2 as FVKESK. Trimming removed 1 base at V and 5 bases at J, with 15 bases between. This CDR3 is 15 amino acids long. DNA for the CDR3: TGTGCCAGCAGCCAAGGGCGCAGGGGTTATAACGAGCAGTACTTC. Amino acids: CASSQGRRGYNEQYF.

The chain couples TRBV7-2 to TRBJ2-3; 12 bases agree with TRBD1. V shed 4 bases, J shed 6 bases, and the junction held 11 bases outside the gene matches. Germline CDR1 and CDR2: SGHTA and FQGNSA. This CDR3 region has 17 residues. The CDR3 is CASSSLPGQGAGDTQYF. The CDR3 coding sequence is TGTGCCAGCAGCTCTTTACCGGGACAGGGGGCTGGGGATACGCAGTATTTT.

This chain links TRBV5-6 with TRBJ2-5; no firm D call. Trimming left V 3 bases short and J 4 bases short, with 16 bases between. CDR1 is SGHDT and CDR2 is YYEEEE in the germline V gene. The CDR3 extends over 15 amino acids. For the CDR3, the DNA is TGTGCCAGCAGCTCCAACCCCAGGTACGGAGAGACCCAGTACTTC. It specifies CASSSNPRYGETQYF.

The chain links TRBV28 to TRBJ2-3; D call uncertain. The V end was cut by 5 bases, the J end by 6 bases, with 21 bases between. This CDR3 contains 16 residues. Per germline, CDR1 MDHEN and CDR2 SYDVKM. CDR3 loop: CASSTPRPLPPDTQYF. DNA of the CDR3: TGTGCCAGCAGTACCCCTAGGCCCCTTCCCCCCGATACGCAGTATTTT.

The chain has TRBV7-8 and TRBJ2-3; 10 bases agree with TRBD2. From germline, CDR1 is SGHVS and CDR2 FQNEAQ. This CDR3 comprises 16 residues. The V gene end was trimmed by 4 bases and the J gene end by 5 bases; junction bases not matched to a gene: 9. Here the CDR3 reads CASSWGGLAGGDTQYF. In DNA, the CDR3 is TGTGCCAGCAGCTGGGGGGGCTTAGCGGGAGGAGATACGCAGTATTTT. The variable domain in full, with the rest retrieved from reference TRBV7-8 and TRBJ2-3, is GAGVSQSPRYKVAKRGQDVALRCDPISGHVSLFWYQQALGQGPEFLTYFQNEAQLDKSGLPSDRFFAERPEGSVSTLKIQRTQQEDSAVYLCASSWGGLAGGDTQYFGPGTRLTVL.

This clone occurred a few times. The chain has TRBV2 and TRBJ2-7; 9 bases map to TRBD2. Unmatched junction bases numbered 16, after V lost 10 bases and J lost 6 bases. Looked up from germline, CDR1 is SNHLY and CDR2 is FYNNEI. The CDR3 is 15 amino acids. The DNA for the CDR3 is TGTGCCACTGCTGGGCGCGGGAGGGCCTCCGGCGAGCAGTACTTC. Its translation: CATAGRGRASGEQYF.

The chain uses TRBV5-1 and TRBJ2-7; D gene unclear. The V gene lost 1 base and the J gene lost 2 bases, with 7 bases spanning the gap. The CDR3 covers 13 residues. The germline V gene encodes CDR1 SGHRS and CDR2 YFSETQ. This CDR3 is CASSLRATYEQYF. For the CDR3, the DNA is TGCGCCAGCAGCTTGAGGGCAACCTACGAGCAGTACTTC.

The genes are TRBV7-2 and TRBJ1-5; maybe TRBD1 (5 bases). The length of the CDR3 is 16 residues. V was trimmed by 2 bases and J by 6 bases, leaving 17 bases between them. Germline V gene sequence: CDR1 SGHTA, CDR2 FQGNSA. CDR3 amino acids: CASSLWGAWGGQPQHF. CDR3 nucleotides: TGTGCCAGCAGCTTATGGGGAGCTTGGGGCGGTCAGCCCCAGCATTTT.

The chain has TRBV5-8 and TRBJ2-1; no reliable D call. The CDR3 consists of 19 residues. CDR1 is SGHTS, CDR2 YDEGEE, per germline. Trimming left V 3 bases short and J 7 bases short, with 29 bases between. CDR3 in amino acids: CASSSISILRRLGVNEQFF. The CDR3 nucleotides are TGTGCCAGCAGCTCAATATCAATTCTACGGCGTCTCGGCGTGAATGAGCAGTTCTTC. Looking up the rest from reference TRBV5-8 and TRBJ2-1 gives the full variable domain: EAGVTQSPTHLIKTRGQQATLRCSPISGHTSVYWYQQALGLGLQFLLWYDEGEERNRGNFPPRFSGRQFPNYSSELNVNALELEDSALYLCASSSISILRRLGVNEQFFGPGTRLTVL.

This chain links TRBV2 with TRBJ2-7, with D possibly being TRBD1 (6 bases). This CDR3 has 16 residues. The germline V gene encodes CDR1 SNHLY and CDR2 FYNNEI. V lost 4 bases and J 2 bases, leaving 18 bases between the germline ends. The CDR3 protein is CASSVGPGQLAYEQYF. The DNA of the CDR3 is TGTGCCAGCAGTGTCGGACCTGGACAGTTGGCCTACGAGCAGTACTTC.

This chain links TRBV30 with TRBJ2-1, with D possibly TRBD2 on 6 matching bases. The CDR3 consists of 12 residues. Germline V gene sequence: CDR1 GTSNPN, CDR2 SVGIG (reference sequence). Trimming pared 4 bases from V and 6 bases from J, leaving 10 bases between. CDR3 DNA: TGTGCCTGGAAGGGAGGTAGCAATGAGCAGTTCTTC. Amino acids: CAWKGGSNEQFF.